The rows below give T cell receptor beta chains drawn from one sample of a study of T cell responses to AZD1222 COVID-19 vaccine. Clones were sequenced by immunoSEQ multiplex PCR, and TCRdb holds only the in-frame ones, with some missing. The data contain 90,000 to 150,000 clones, 70% to 90% of them singletons. The material was peripheral blood, obtained on day 0 of AZD1222 vaccination. The receptors derive from an adult in good health. Each CDR3 is given with its conserved first and last residue. The D gene is left open where the match is weak. Clone sizes are given selectively: once, few, many, or a class where the clone is expanded.

abundance	j_gene	d_gene	v_gene	CDR3nt	CDR3aa
.	TRBJ2-2	TRBD2	TRBV5-8	TGTGCCAGCAGCTTGGGCGGATGGACTAGCGGAGGAACCGGGGAGCTGTTTTTT	CASSLGGWTSGGTGELFF
.	TRBJ1-6	.	TRBV28	TGTGCCAGCAGTCCCTCCCTCAGGTCACCCCTCCACTTT	CASSPSLRSPLHF
.	TRBJ1-1	.	TRBV18	TGTGCCAGCTCATCTGACAGGATCATGAACACTGAAGCTTTCTTT	CASSSDRIMNTEAFF
.	TRBJ2-7	TRBD2	TRBV2	TGTGCCAGCAGCCAGGAGCGGGAGGGAGAGCAGTACTTC	CASSQEREGEQYF
.	TRBJ2-7	TRBD1	TRBV27	TGTGCCAGCAGTACCTCCGGGACAGGGTCCTACGAGCAGTACTTC	CASSTSGTGSYEQYF
.	TRBJ1-6	.	TRBV19	TGTGCCAGTAGTATAGATTCCAGGACAGATCTCACTACACCCCTCCACTTT	CASSIDSRTDLTTPLHF
.	TRBJ1-5	.	TRBV7-2	TGTGCCAGCAGCTTAGTACGTCAGCCCCAGCATTTT	CASSLVRQPQHF
once	TRBJ2-7	TRBD2	TRBV7-2	TGTGCCAGCAGCACTAGCGGGGATTACTACGAGCAGTACTTC	CASSTSGDYYEQYF
.	TRBJ2-1	TRBD1	TRBV7-8	TGTGCCAGCCTAACCGGGACAGGGAGCAATGAGCAGTTCTTC	CASLTGTGSNEQFF
.	TRBJ2-3	.	TRBV29-1	TGCAGCGCCCGCACAGATACGCAGTATTTT	CSARTDTQYF
.	TRBJ2-3	TRBD2	TRBV28	TGTGCCAGCAAGGCTAGCGGGGTGGCAGATACGCAGTATTTT	CASKASGVADTQYF
.	TRBJ2-1	TRBD1	TRBV5-5	TGTGCCAGCAGCTTCCCGGGACAGGGTCGGCAGTTCTTC	CASSFPGQGRQFF
.	TRBJ2-1	TRBD2	TRBV19	TGTGCCAGTAGTATAGGCAGTAGCGGGAGGCGAGGGGACAATGAGCAGTTCTTC	CASSIGSSGRRGDNEQFF
.	TRBJ2-7	.	TRBV7-2	TGTGCCAGCAGCTTCAGCGCCGGACTCCTTAGCTCCTACGAGCAGTACTTC	CASSFSAGLLSSYEQYF
.	TRBJ2-1	TRBD2	TRBV9	TGTGCCAGCAGCGGAACTAGCGGGAGCTACAATGAGCAGTTCTTC	CASSGTSGSYNEQFF
.	TRBJ1-1	.	TRBV6-2/TRBV6-3	TGTGCCAGCAGTACCCTCGCGGGGGAGACTGAAGCTTTCTTT	CASSTLAGETEAFF
.	TRBJ1-1	TRBD1	TRBV2	TGTGCCAGCAGTGATGGACAGGGGAACACTGAAGCTTTCTTT	CASSDGQGNTEAFF
many	TRBJ2-1	.	TRBV5-1	TGCGCCAGCAGCTCCCAGACTAGGTTGGTGAGGTCCTACAATGAGCAGTTCTTC	CASSSQTRLVRSYNEQFF
.	TRBJ2-7	.	TRBV30	TGTGCCTGGCGGCAGGACTCCAATTACGAGCAGTACTTC	CAWRQDSNYEQYF
.	TRBJ2-7	TRBD1	TRBV7-3	TGTGCCAGCAGCTTAACTCCAGGGGGCTACGAGCAGTACTTC	CASSLTPGGYEQYF
.	TRBJ2-3	.	TRBV6-5	TGTGCCACCGCGGACAAGCTCGGCACAGATACGCAGTATTTT	CATADKLGTDTQYF
.	TRBJ2-7	.	TRBV7-9	TGTGCCAGCAGCCAAGTCGGGGCCCACGAGCAGTACTTC	CASSQVGAHEQYF
.	TRBJ1-5	.	TRBV28	TGTGCCAGCACCCTTTACGGGGGCCTCCGGCCCCAGCATTTT	CASTLYGGLRPQHF
.	TRBJ2-2	.	TRBV3-1/TRBV3-2	TGTGCCAGCAGCCAAGATCCCAGGGGGGGCACCGGGGAGCTGTTTTTT	CASSQDPRGGTGELFF
once	TRBJ2-2	TRBD1	TRBV3-1/TRBV3-2	TGTGCCAGCAGCCCACAGGGGATCGGCACCGGGGAGCTGTTTTTT	CASSPQGIGTGELFF
.	TRBJ1-4	.	TRBV6-6	TGTGCCAGCAGTTACCCGACCGGGGGGTATGAAAAACTGTTTTTT	CASSYPTGGYEKLFF
.	TRBJ2-7	.	TRBV28	TGTGCCAGCGAGAGAAAGGCCTACGAGCAGTACTTC	CASERKAYEQYF
.	TRBJ1-5	.	TRBV5-6	TGTGCCAGCAGCCGTTCTATGGGTCAGCCCCAGCATTTT	CASSRSMGQPQHF
.	TRBJ2-1	.	TRBV28	TGTGCCAGCAGGACAGGAACCAATGAGCAGTTCTTC	CASRTGTNEQFF
.	TRBJ2-5	TRBD2	TRBV6-5	TGTGCCAGCAGTTACTCGGGACTAGGGGAAGAGACCCAGTACTTC	CASSYSGLGEETQYF
.	TRBJ1-2	.	TRBV6-5	TGTGCCAGCAGTTACTCCGACCTTCGGCTTGGCTACACCTTC	CASSYSDLRLGYTF
.	TRBJ2-7	TRBD1	TRBV3-1/TRBV3-2	TGTGCCAGCAGCCCGACAGGGGGCGGCTACGAGCAGTACTTC	CASSPTGGGYEQYF
.	TRBJ1-3	TRBD1	TRBV5-5	TGTGCCAGCAGCTTGGAAGGGGACAGGGGAAACACCATATATTTT	CASSLEGDRGNTIYF
.	TRBJ2-2	.	TRBV19	TGTGCCAGTAGCGTTACAGAGAACACCGGGGAGCTGTTTTTT	CASSVTENTGELFF
.	TRBJ1-1	.	TRBV28	TGTGCCAGCACAAACGGAGGGGTGAACACTGAAGCTTTCTTT	CASTNGGVNTEAFF
.	TRBJ1-2	.	TRBV6-4	TGTGCCAGCACTCCTTCTGGGGGGGACTATGGCTACACCTTC	CASTPSGGDYGYTF
.	TRBJ2-7	.	TRBV6-1	TGTGCCAGCAGTGAAAGATCCACAGGGTCCTACGAGCAGTACTTC	CASSERSTGSYEQYF
.	TRBJ2-5	.	TRBV4-1	TGCGCCAGCAGCCACACCTCAACAGGGAGAGAGACCCAGTACTTC	CASSHTSTGRETQYF
.	TRBJ1-5	.	TRBV2	TGTGCCAGTGGGCGGGGCACAAAAAGCAATCAGCCCCAGCATTTT	CASGRGTKSNQPQHF
.	TRBJ2-7	TRBD1	TRBV7-8	TGTGCCAGCAGCTCTCGCGGGACAGGGGGGTACGAGCAGTACTTC	CASSSRGTGGYEQYF
.	TRBJ2-1	TRBD2	TRBV3-1/TRBV3-2	TGTGCCAGCAGCCATGCGGGGGGTTATGAGCAGTTCTTC	CASSHAGGYEQFF
.	TRBJ2-3	.	TRBV6-5	TGTGCCAGCAGTCGGGCCTCAGATACGCAGTATTTT	CASSRASDTQYF
.	TRBJ2-5	.	TRBV5-5	TGTGCCAGCAGCTTCGGACAGGGAGGGGAGACCCAGTACTTC	CASSFGQGGETQYF
.	TRBJ2-1	TRBD2	TRBV19	TGTGCCAGTAGTATTGAGATAGCGGGAGGATACAATGAGCAGTTCTTC	CASSIEIAGGYNEQFF
.	TRBJ1-5	.	TRBV28	TGTGCCAGCAGTCCGCGACAGTTTTTCAATCAGCCCCAGCATTTT	CASSPRQFFNQPQHF
.	TRBJ1-5	.	TRBV5-8	TGTGCCAGCAGCTTGGGGTTGGGGCGGATTGATCAGCCCCAGCATTTT	CASSLGLGRIDQPQHF
once	TRBJ1-2	TRBD1	TRBV10-3	TGTGCCATCACGGGACAACAGGGGGCCTATGGCTACACCTTC	CAITGQQGAYGYTF
.	TRBJ1-2	.	TRBV7-2	TGTGCCAGCAGCCTCGTTGTGGGGGGAGGCTACACCTTC	CASSLVVGGGYTF
.	TRBJ2-5	.	TRBV9	TGTGCCAGCAGCGTAGAAGAGACCCAGTACTTC	CASSVEETQYF
.	TRBJ2-3	.	TRBV6-5	TGTGCCAGCACCCCACGGAGAGGGAACACAGATACGCAGTATTTT	CASTPRRGNTDTQYF
.	TRBJ1-1	.	TRBV5-4	TGTGCCAGCAGCAAAGACGGGAACACTGAAGCTTTCTTT	CASSKDGNTEAFF
once	TRBJ2-1	.	TRBV7-2	TGTGCCAGCAGCTTAGGGCTAGCTGGCAGGGATGAGCAGTTCTTC	CASSLGLAGRDEQFF
.	TRBJ2-1	.	TRBV13	TGTGCCACCACCCGAGGATCCTACAATGAGCAGTTCTTC	CATTRGSYNEQFF
.	TRBJ1-1	.	TRBV10-2	TGCGCCAGCAGTGGGGGGTCGGACACTGAAGCTTTCTTT	CASSGGSDTEAFF
.	TRBJ1-2	TRBD1	TRBV25-1	TGTGCCAGCAGTGGCTGGACAGGTAATGGCTACACCTTC	CASSGWTGNGYTF
.	TRBJ2-2	.	TRBV27	TGTGCCAGCAGTTTAATAGGGACAAACACCGGGGAGCTGTTTTTT	CASSLIGTNTGELFF
.	TRBJ2-7	.	TRBV6-1	TGTGCCAGCAGTTCAGGGCTGGTTGGAGAGCAGTACTTC	CASSSGLVGEQYF